The clone carrying this T cell receptor beta chain was observed a handful of times. Its specificity is not known. TCRdb called the reads again in MiXCR, with one record for every CDR3 protein. The table has about 530,000 distinct CDR3 sequences, approximately 26% seen once. This entry belongs to a study of T cell repertoires in cytomegalovirus infection. In the study overall: TCR beta signatures that were public indicated CMV infection and matching HLA type. Study observations and caveats: Cumulative public TCR beta family frequency identified CMV carriers with the relevant HLA. The ex vivo response was dominated by HLA-C-restricted CMV-specific TCR beta clonotypes.

V lost 2 bases, J lost 3 bases, and 10 bases lay in between. Germline V gene sequence: CDR1 MNHEY, CDR2 SVGEGT. This CDR3 region has 14 residues. Sequencing was performed on PBMCs. The receptor comes from a human donor in good health (CMV status not recorded). Some clones in this sample may be carry-over from other donors' samples. This chain uses TRBV6-2 or TRBV6-3 with TRBJ1-1; D unclear. Written as DNA, the CDR3 is TGTGCCAGCAGTTACCGCGAGGCGGACACTGAAGCTTTCTTT. Translated: CASSYREADTEAFF.